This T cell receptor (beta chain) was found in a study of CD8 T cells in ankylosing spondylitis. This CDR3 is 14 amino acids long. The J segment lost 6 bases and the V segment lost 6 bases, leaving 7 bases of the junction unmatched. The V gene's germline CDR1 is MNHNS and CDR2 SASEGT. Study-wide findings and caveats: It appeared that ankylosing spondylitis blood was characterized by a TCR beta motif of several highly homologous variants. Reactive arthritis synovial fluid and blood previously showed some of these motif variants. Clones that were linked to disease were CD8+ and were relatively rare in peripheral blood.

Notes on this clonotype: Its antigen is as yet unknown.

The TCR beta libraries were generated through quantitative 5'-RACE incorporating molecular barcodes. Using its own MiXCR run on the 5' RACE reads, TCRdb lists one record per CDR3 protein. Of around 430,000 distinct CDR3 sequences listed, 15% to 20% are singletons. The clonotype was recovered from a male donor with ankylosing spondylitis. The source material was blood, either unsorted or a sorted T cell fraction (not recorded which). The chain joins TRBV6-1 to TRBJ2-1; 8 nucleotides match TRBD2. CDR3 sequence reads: CASRGLVGGNEQFF. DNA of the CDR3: TGTGCCAGCAGGGGACTAGTAGGAGGCAATGAGCAGTTCTTC.